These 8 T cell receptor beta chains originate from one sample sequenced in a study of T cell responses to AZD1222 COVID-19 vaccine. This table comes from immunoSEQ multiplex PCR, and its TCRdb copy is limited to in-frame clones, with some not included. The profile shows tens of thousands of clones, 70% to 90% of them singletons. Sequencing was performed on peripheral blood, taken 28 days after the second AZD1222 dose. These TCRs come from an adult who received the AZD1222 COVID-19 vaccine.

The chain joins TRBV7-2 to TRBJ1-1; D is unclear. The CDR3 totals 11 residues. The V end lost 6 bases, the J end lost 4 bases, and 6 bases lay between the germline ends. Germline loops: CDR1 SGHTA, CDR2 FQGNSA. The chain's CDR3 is CASREATEAFF. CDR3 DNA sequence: TGTGCCAGCAGAGAGGCCACTGAAGCTTTCTTT.

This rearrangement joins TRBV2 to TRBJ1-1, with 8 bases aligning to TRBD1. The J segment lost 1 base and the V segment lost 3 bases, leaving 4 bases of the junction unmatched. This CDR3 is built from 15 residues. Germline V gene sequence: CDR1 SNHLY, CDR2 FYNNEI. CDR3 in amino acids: CASSDDGQGNTEAFF. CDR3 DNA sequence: TGTGCCAGCAGTGACGACGGACAGGGGAACACTGAAGCTTTCTTT.

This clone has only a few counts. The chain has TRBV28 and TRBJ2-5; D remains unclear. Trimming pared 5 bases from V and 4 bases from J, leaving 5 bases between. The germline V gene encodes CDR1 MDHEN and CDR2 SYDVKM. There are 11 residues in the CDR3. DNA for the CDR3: TGTGCCAGCAGTCTTCTAGAGACCCAGTACTTC. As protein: CASSLLETQYF.

The CDR3 coding sequence is TGTGCCAGCTCCGGACAGGGCCGGGTTGGCTACACCTTC. It translates to CASSGQGRVGYTF. The rearrangement links TRBV2 to TRBJ1-2, with 8 bases aligning to TRBD1. V dropped 8 bases and J dropped 7; count of bases not matched to a gene: 9. Germline lookup yields CDR1 SNHLY and CDR2 FYNNEI. The CDR3 loop spans 13 amino acids.

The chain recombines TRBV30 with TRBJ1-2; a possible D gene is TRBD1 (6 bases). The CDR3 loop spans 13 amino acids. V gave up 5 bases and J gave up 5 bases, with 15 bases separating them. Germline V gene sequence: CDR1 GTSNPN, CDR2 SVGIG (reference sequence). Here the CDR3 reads CAWGTTGLYGYTF. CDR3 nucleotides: TGTGCCTGGGGGACAACAGGGTTATATGGCTACACCTTC.

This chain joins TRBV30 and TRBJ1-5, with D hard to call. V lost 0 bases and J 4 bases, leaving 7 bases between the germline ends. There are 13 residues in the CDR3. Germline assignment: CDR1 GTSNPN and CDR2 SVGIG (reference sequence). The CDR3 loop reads CAWSVQRNQPQHF. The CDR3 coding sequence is TGTGCCTGGAGTGTACAGCGTAATCAGCCCCAGCATTTT.

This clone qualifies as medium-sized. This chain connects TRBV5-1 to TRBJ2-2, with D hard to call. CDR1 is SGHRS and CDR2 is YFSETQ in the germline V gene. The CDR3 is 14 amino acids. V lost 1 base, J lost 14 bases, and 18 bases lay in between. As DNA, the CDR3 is TGCGCCAGCAGCTTGTTCGGGCAGTTCCGTGAACTGTTTTTT. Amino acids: CASSLFGQFRELFF.

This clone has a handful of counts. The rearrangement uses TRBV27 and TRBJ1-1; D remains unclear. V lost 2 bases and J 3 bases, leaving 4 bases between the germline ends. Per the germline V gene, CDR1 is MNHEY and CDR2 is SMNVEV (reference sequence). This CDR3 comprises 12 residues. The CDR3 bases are TGTGCCAGCAGTTTACAGGACACTGAAGCTTTCTTT. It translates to CASSLQDTEAFF.